The clone carrying this T cell receptor (beta chain) occurred a few times. These data belong to a study of CD8 T cells in ankylosing spondylitis. The germline V and J ends were trimmed by 0 bases and 5 bases, with 8 bases remaining between them. This CDR3 has 13 amino acids. CDR1 is DFQATT and CDR2 is SNEGSKA in the germline V gene (reference sequence). Using its own MiXCR run on the 5' RACE reads, TCRdb lists one record per CDR3 protein. The sample records 210,000 or so distinct CDR3 sequences, under 8.5% being singletons. The specimen was blood, either unsorted or a sorted T cell fraction (not recorded which). The receptor's source is a female donor with ankylosing spondylitis or in good health (not recorded which). The chain links TRBV20-1 to TRBJ2-1; no reliable D call. DNA of the CDR3: TGCAGTGCTAGAGATCAGAGACACAATGAGCAGTTCTTC. Translating gives CSARDQRHNEQFF.